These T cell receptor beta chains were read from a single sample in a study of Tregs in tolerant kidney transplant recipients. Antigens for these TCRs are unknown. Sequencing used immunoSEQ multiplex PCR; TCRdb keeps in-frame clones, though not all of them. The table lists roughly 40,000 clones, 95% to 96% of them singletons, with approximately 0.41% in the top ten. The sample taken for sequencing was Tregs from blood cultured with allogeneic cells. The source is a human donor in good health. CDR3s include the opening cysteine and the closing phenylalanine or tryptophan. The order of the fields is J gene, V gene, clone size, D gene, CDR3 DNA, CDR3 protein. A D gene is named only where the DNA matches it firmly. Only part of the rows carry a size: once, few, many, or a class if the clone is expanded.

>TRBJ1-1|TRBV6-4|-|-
TGTGCCAGCAGTGACTCCCGGAACACTGAAGCTTTCTTT
CASSDSRNTEAFF
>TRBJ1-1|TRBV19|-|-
TGTGCCAGTAGTACTAGGGGGTTCTCTATGAACACTGAAGCTTTCTTT
CASSTRGFSMNTEAFF
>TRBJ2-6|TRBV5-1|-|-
TGCGCCAGCAGCTTGGTGGCCAACTCTGGGGCCAACGTCCTGACTTTC
CASSLVANSGANVLTF
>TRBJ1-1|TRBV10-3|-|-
TGTGCCACCCAGCGCGAGGGTCTTGAAGCTTTCTTT
CATQREGLEAFF
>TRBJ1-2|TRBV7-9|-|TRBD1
TGTGCCAGCAGCTTAGGACAGGGGGCTACAAGAATCTATGGCTACACCTTC
CASSLGQGATRIYGYTF
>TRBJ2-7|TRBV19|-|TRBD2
TGTGCCAGTAGTATAGAGGCTAGCGGGGGCTACGAGCAGTACTTC
CASSIEASGGYEQYF
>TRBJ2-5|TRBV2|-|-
TGTGCCAGCAGAGCGTTCCTAGCTCAGGGGGAGACCCAGTACTTC
CASRAFLAQGETQYF
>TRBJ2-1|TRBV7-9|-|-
TGTGCCAGCAGCTCCTACACCGGACAGTTCGCCTACAATGAGCAGTTCTTC
CASSSYTGQFAYNEQFF
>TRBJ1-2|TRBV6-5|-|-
TGTGCCAGCAGTTACCTTGGGCAGGATTCGGGCTATGGCTACACCTTC
CASSYLGQDSGYGYTF
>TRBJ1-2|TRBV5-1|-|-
TGCGCCAGCAGCTTACAACAGGTTGGGTCCGGGAATGGCTACACCTTC
CASSLQQVGSGNGYTF
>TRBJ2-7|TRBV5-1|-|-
TGCGCCAGCAGCTTGGCCGGGACTCCCTACGAGCAGTACTTC
CASSLAGTPYEQYF
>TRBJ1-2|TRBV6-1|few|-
TGTGCCAGCAGAGGTGGACAGTACTATGGCTACACCTTC
CASRGGQYYGYTF
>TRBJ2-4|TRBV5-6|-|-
TGTGCCAGCAGCTTGGGGGGCGGATTAGCCAAAAACATTCAGTACTTC
CASSLGGGLAKNIQYF
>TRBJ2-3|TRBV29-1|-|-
TGCAGCGCCCTGACAGATACGCAGTATTTT
CSALTDTQYF
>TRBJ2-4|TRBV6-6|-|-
TGTGCCAGCAGTCCCGCCCGGGCTCTAGCCAAAAACATTCAGTACTTC
CASSPARALAKNIQYF
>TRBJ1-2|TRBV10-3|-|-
TGTGCCATCGGAGCCTACTATGGCTACACCTTC
CAIGAYYGYTF
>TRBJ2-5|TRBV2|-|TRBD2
TGTGCCAGCAAATCGGAGTGGGGAGCGGGGAGATCAGAGACCCAGTACTTC
CASKSEWGAGRSETQYF
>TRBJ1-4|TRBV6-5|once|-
TGTGCCAGCAGTTACGGGGGGACGAATGAAAAACTGTTTTTT
CASSYGGTNEKLFF
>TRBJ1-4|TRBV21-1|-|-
TGTGCCAGCAGCAAAGTAGTCCCCAATGAAAAACTGTTTTTT
CASSKVVPNEKLFF
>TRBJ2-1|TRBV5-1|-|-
TGCGCCAGCAGCCCCGGGTCCTCCTACAATGAGCAGTTCTTC
CASSPGSSYNEQFF
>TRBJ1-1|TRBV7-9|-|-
TGTGCCAGCAGTCGATTCCAGACAGTTAACACTGAAGCTTTCTTT
CASSRFQTVNTEAFF
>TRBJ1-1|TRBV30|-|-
TGTGCCTGCGTAAAAACGAGAGAAGCTTTCTTT
CACVKTREAFF